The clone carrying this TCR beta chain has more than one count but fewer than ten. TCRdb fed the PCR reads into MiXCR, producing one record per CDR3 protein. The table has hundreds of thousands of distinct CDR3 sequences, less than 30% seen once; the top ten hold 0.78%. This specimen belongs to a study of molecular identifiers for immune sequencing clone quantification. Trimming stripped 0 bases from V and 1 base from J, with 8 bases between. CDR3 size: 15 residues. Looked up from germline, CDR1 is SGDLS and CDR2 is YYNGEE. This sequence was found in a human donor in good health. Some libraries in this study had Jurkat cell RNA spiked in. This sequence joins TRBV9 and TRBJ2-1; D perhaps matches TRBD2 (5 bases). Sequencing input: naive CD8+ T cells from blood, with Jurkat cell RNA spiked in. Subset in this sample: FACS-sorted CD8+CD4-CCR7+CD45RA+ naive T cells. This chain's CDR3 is CASSVVPGSYNEQFF. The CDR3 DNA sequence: TGTGCCAGCAGCGTAGTTCCGGGGTCCTACAATGAGCAGTTCTTC.